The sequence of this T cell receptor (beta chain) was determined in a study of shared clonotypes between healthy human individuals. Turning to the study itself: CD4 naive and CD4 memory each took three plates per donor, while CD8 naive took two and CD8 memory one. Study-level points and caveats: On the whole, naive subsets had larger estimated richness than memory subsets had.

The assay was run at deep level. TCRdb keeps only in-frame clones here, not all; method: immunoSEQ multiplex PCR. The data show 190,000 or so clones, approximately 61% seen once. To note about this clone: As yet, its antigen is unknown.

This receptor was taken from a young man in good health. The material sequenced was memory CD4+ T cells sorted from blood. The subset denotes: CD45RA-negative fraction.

CDR3 DNA: TGTGCCAGCAGTGAATGGACAGGGAAGACCGAGCAGTACTTC. Translation gives CASSEWTGKTEQYF. The rearrangement joins TRBV2 to TRBJ2-7, with 8 bases lining up with TRBD1. J lost 6 bases, V lost 2 bases, and 6 bases had no gene match. The CDR3 contains 14 residues. Germline V gene data show CDR1 as SNHLY and CDR2 as FYNNEI.